This entry lists 10 T cell receptor beta chains sequenced from one sample in a study of beta chain features in type 1 diabetes. The study reverse transcribed the entire isolated RNA, so it sequenced expressed TCRB transcripts. The table came from immunoSEQ multiplex PCR; TCRdb's copy has only in-frame clones and leaves some out. The sample records 130,000 to 150,000 clones, less than 9% being singletons. The sample consisted of central memory CD4+ T cells from blood. These receptors were obtained from a woman in her twenties or thirties in good health.

This chain uses TRBV14 with TRBJ1-3; D unresolved. The CDR3 totals 14 residues. Trimming shortened V by 1 base and J by 3 bases, and 7 bases separated the two germline ends. CDR1 SGHDN and CDR2 FVKESK come from the germline V gene. The CDR3 sequence is CASSQVASGNTIYF. DNA for the CDR3: TGTGCCAGCAGCCAAGTGGCCAGTGGAAACACCATATATTTT.

Many counts were recorded for this clone. The chain joins TRBV27 to TRBJ1-5; D call uncertain. Germline V gene lookup returns CDR1 MNHEY and CDR2 SMNVEV (reference sequence). The CDR3 runs 15 residues. V was cut by 6 bases and J by 3 bases, with 15 bases left in between. The CDR3 sequence is CASRSGGGYNQPQHF. The CDR3 region has the DNA TGTGCCAGCAGATCCGGTGGAGGGTACAATCAGCCCCAGCATTTT.

This clone was counted between two and nine times. V usage is TRBV15 and J usage is TRBJ1-5, with 10 bases identical to TRBD1. Germline-derived CDR1 and CDR2 are LNHNV and YYDKDF (reference sequence). The junction had 5 bases not matched to a gene; V was cut back by 3 bases and J by 6 bases. The CDR3 loop spans 15 amino acids. CDR3 DNA sequence: TGTGCCACCAGCAGGACAGGGGGCGGTTTTCAGCCCCAGCATTTT. Translated: CATSRTGGGFQPQHF.

In its sample, this clone was seen a few times. The chain couples TRBV5-6 to TRBJ1-4; perhaps TRBD1 as D (6 bases). There are 15 residues in the CDR3. Trimming shortened V by 2 bases and J by 7 bases, and 15 bases separated the two germline ends. In germline, CDR1 is SGHDT, CDR2 YYEEEE. CDR3 in amino acids: CASSFAGGAFEKLFF. The CDR3 nucleotides read TGTGCCAGCAGCTTCGCGGGGGGCGCGTTTGAAAAACTGTTTTTT.

The chain employs TRBV6-5 and TRBJ2-1, with D unresolved. CDR3 length equals 14 residues. Germline assignment: CDR1 MNHEY and CDR2 SVGAGI. Trimming cost V 3 bases and J 5 bases, with 11 bases left between them. This CDR3 is CASSYSQVHNEQFF. The DNA for the CDR3 is TGTGCCAGCAGTTATAGTCAAGTCCACAATGAGCAGTTCTTC.

This clone was seen only a few times. This rearrangement joins TRBV28 to TRBJ1-2; 10 bases match TRBD1. The V gene end was trimmed by 8 bases and the J gene end by 0 bases; junction bases not matched to a gene: 3. Germline loops: CDR1 MDHEN, CDR2 SYDVKM. CDR3 size: 14 residues. The CDR3 here is CASATGGSNYGYTF. CDR3 nucleotides: TGTGCCAGCGCGACAGGGGGCTCTAACTATGGCTACACCTTC.

This sequence joins TRBV11-1 and TRBJ2-1; TRBD2 matches 10 bases. V dropped 6 bases and J dropped 0; count of bases not matched to a gene: 5. CDR1 and CDR2 from the germline V gene are SGHAT and FQDESV (reference sequence). There are 16 residues in the CDR3. The CDR3 here is CASSRTSGSSYNEQFF. The CDR3, as DNA: TGTGCCAGCAGTAGGACTAGCGGAAGCTCCTACAATGAGCAGTTCTTC.

This clone has just a few counts. The chain carries TRBV15 and TRBJ1-5, with 9 bases identical to TRBD1. The CDR3 runs 15 residues. Unmatched junction bases numbered 4, after V lost 5 bases and J lost 2 bases. Germline V lookup: CDR1 LNHNV, CDR2 YYDKDF (reference sequence). The CDR3 DNA reads as TGTGCCACCAGCCACAGGGGGCAGCGCAATCAGCCCCAGCATTTT. Protein sequence: CATSHRGQRNQPQHF.

This clone has a count of ten or more. The rearrangement uses TRBV30 and TRBJ2-1, with 8 bases that match TRBD2. V lost 5 bases, J lost 13 bases, and 7 bases stayed unmatched. CDR1 is GTSNPN and CDR2 is SVGIG in the germline V gene (reference sequence). This CDR3 contains 11 residues. The CDR3 here is CAWGTSGTQFF. The CDR3 DNA sequence: TGTGCCTGGGGAACTAGCGGAACCCAGTTCTTC.

The chain couples TRBV2 to TRBJ1-4; TRBD1 aligns across 8 bases. Per germline, CDR1 SNHLY and CDR2 FYNNEI. J was trimmed by 6 bases and V by 7 bases; bases with no gene match: 10. The CDR3 is made up of 15 amino acids. The CDR3 sequence is CASTSTGANDEKLFF. In DNA form, the CDR3 reads TGTGCCAGCACCTCGACAGGGGCAAACGATGAAAAACTGTTTTTT.